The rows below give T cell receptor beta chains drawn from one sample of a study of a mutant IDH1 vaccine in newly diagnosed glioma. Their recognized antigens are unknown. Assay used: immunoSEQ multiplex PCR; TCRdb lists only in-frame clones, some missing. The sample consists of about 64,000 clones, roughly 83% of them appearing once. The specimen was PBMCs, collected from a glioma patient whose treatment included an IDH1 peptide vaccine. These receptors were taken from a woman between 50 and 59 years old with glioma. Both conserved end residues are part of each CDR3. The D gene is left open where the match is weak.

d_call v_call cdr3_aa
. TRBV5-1 CASSLGDGRRLGVLTF
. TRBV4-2 CASSQGFGVANEKLFF
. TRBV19 CASASWEANYGYTF
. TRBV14 CASSAMLRLGYTF
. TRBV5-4 CASSYERAQETQYF
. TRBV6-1 CASSPLGRGTEAFF
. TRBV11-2 CASSFDRTLLSSYNSPLHF
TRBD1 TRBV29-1 CSAIVQGTGETQYF
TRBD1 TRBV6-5 CASSPGQGESRGYTF
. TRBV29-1 CSVERGAGETQYF